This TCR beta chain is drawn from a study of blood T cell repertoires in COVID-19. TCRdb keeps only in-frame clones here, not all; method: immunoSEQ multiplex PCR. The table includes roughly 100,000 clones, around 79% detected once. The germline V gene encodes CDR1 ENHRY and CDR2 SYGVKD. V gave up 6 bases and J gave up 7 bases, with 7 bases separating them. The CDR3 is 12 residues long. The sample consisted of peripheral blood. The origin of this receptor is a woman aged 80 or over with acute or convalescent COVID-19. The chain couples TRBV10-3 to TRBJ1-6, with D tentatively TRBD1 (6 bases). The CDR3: CAIRTGNSPLHF. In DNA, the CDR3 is TGTGCCATCAGGACAGGAAATTCACCCCTCCACTTT.